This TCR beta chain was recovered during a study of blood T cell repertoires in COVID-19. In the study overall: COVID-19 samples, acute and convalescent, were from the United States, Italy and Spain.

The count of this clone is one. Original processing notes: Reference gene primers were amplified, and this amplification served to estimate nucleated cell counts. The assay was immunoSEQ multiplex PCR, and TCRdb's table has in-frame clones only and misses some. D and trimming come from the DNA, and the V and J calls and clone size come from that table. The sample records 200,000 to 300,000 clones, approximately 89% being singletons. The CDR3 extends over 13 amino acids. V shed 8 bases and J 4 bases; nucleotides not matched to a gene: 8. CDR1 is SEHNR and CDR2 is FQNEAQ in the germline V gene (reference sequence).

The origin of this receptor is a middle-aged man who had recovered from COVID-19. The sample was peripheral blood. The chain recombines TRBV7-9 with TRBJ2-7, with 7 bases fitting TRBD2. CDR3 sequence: CASGRAVGYEQYF. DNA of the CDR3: TGTGCCAGCGGGAGGGCCGTCGGATACGAGCAGTACTTC.